These 20 T cell receptor beta chains originate from one sample sequenced in a study of technical replicates of blood from several donors. The assay was immunoSEQ multiplex PCR, and TCRdb's table has in-frame clones only and misses some. This sample has around 65,000 clones, with 75% to 90% found just once. The specimen sequenced was PBMCs. The receptors were sampled from a human donor in good health. Some clones in this sample may be carry-over from other donors' samples.

This sequence joins TRBV2 and TRBJ1-1; TRBD1 might be the D (5 bases). V shed 2 bases and J shed 3 bases, with 13 bases lying between them. CDR1 and CDR2 from the germline V gene are SNHLY and FYNNEI. CDR3 length: 15 residues. This chain's CDR3 is CASSELNRGDTEAFF. CDR3 coding DNA: TGTGCCAGCAGTGAATTAAACCGGGGGGACACTGAAGCTTTCTTT.

The V call is TRBV4-3, the J call TRBJ1-2, with D possibly TRBD1 on 5 matching bases. V lost 0 bases and J lost 8, with 16 bases in between. This CDR3 spans 15 amino acids. CDR1 LGHNA and CDR2 YSLEER come from the germline V gene. This CDR3 reads CASSQEEGAGVGYTF. In DNA, the CDR3 is TGCGCCAGCAGCCAAGAGGAAGGGGCGGGGGTGGGCTACACCTTC.

The rearrangement joins TRBV5-1 to TRBJ2-7, with D perhaps matching TRBD2 (5 bases). Germline lookup yields CDR1 SGHRS and CDR2 YFSETQ. V was clipped by 0 bases and J by 3 bases, with 13 bases between them. This CDR3 region has 15 residues. Written as DNA, the CDR3 is TGCGCCAGCAGCTTGGATTTCGGCGCGGGCTACGAGCAGTACTTC. Translated, it gives CASSLDFGAGYEQYF.

V and J are TRBV30 and TRBJ2-7, with a weak D call TRBD1 (6 bases). Germline CDR1 GTSNPN, CDR2 SVGIG (reference sequence). The germline V and J ends were trimmed by 3 bases and 2 bases, with 11 bases remaining between them. The CDR3 is made up of 13 amino acids. The CDR3 DNA sequence: TGTGCCTGGAGCGAGGACAGAGCCTACGAGCAGTACTTC. It specifies CAWSEDRAYEQYF.

This clone has just a few counts. The V gene is TRBV19, the J gene TRBJ2-3, with 9 positions matching TRBD2. Germline loops: CDR1 LNHDA, CDR2 SQIVND (reference sequence). V lost 5 bases to trimming and J lost 7 bases; unmatched junction nucleotides: 19. The CDR3 length is 18 residues. The CDR3 DNA follows: TGTGCCAGTAGTCGGACCGGGGATGGAGCGGGGGGTGGAAATACGCAGTATTTT. It encodes CASSRTGDGAGGGNTQYF. The full variable domain, in which reference TRBV19 and TRBJ2-3 provide the parts outside the CDR3, is DGGITQSPKYLFRKEGQNVTLSCEQNLNHDAMYWYRQDPGQGLRLIYYSQIVNDFQKGDIAEGYSVSREKKESFPLTVTSAQKNPTAFYLCASSRTGDGAGGGNTQYFGPGTRLTVL.

This chain links TRBV2 with TRBJ2-7; TRBD2 is a possible D gene (6 bases). Germline CDR1 is SNHLY and CDR2 is FYNNEI. The CDR3 is made up of 13 amino acids. Trimming took off 7 bases at V and 3 bases at J, with 13 bases between the two ends. The CDR3 DNA reads TGTGCCAGCAATGGGGCGGGGAACTACGAGCAGTACTTC. Translation gives CASNGAGNYEQYF.

The chain joins TRBV2 to TRBJ2-1, with a weak D call TRBD1 (5 bases). Per germline, CDR1 SNHLY and CDR2 FYNNEI. The CDR3 is 13 amino acids. V lost 8 bases and J lost 9, with 17 bases in between. The CDR3 reads CASAARGLGEQFF. DNA of the CDR3: TGTGCCAGCGCGGCAAGGGGATTGGGTGAGCAGTTCTTC.

This chain joins TRBV30 and TRBJ1-1; no reliable D call. The V gene's germline CDR1 is GTSNPN and CDR2 SVGIG (reference sequence). CDR3 length: 12 residues. V dropped 2 bases and J dropped 4 bases, with 8 bases sitting between them. The CDR3: CAWSREGTEAFF. The CDR3, as DNA: TGTGCCTGGAGTAGGGAGGGCACTGAAGCTTTCTTT.

This rearrangement joins TRBV11-3 to TRBJ2-1; D is unclear. CDR1 is SGHNT, CDR2 YENEEA, per germline. Deletions cut 5 bases from V and 1 base from J, with 12 bases between. The CDR3 is 15 residues long. CDR3: CASSARLGSYNEQFF. The CDR3 bases are TGTGCCAGCAGCGCCCGACTCGGGTCCTACAATGAGCAGTTCTTC.

This clone was detected a few times. J is TRBJ2-1 and V is TRBV9; D might be TRBD1 (6 bases). V lost 1 base and J 2 bases, leaving 10 bases between the germline ends. Per the germline V gene, CDR1 is SGDLS and CDR2 is YYNGEE. The CDR3 sequence is 15 residues long. The CDR3 bases are TGTGCCAGCAGCGTATCAGGGGCGCCCTACAATGAGCAGTTCTTC. The encoded protein is CASSVSGAPYNEQFF. Together with reference TRBV9 and TRBJ2-1, the CDR3 gives the full variable domain: DSGVTQTPKHLITATGQRVTLRCSPRSGDLSVYWYQQSLDQGLQFLIQYYNGEERAKGNILERFSAQQFPDLHSELNLSSLELGDSALYFCASSVSGAPYNEQFFGPGTRLTVL.

The rearrangement links TRBV27 to TRBJ2-7; weak D call: TRBD1 (6 bases). Germline V gene data show CDR1 as MNHEY and CDR2 as SMNVEV (reference sequence). This CDR3 is built from 15 residues. V dropped 2 bases and J dropped 1 base, with 12 bases sitting between them. The CDR3: CASSLKGDISYEQYF. CDR3 coding DNA: TGTGCCAGCAGTTTAAAGGGGGACATTTCCTACGAGCAGTACTTC.

The gene calls are TRBV4-3 and TRBJ1-3; D uncertain. V was clipped by 4 bases and J by 0 bases, with 10 bases between them. From germline, CDR1 is LGHNA and CDR2 YSLEER. This CDR3 is 15 amino acids long. The CDR3 nucleotides read TGCGCCAGCAGCCCCACCCCCGGCTCTGGAAACACCATATATTTT. Encoded protein: CASSPTPGSGNTIYF.

This clone appeared a few times. The rearrangement uses TRBV2 and TRBJ2-2; 8 bases align to TRBD2. This CDR3 has 14 amino acids. V was pared by 11 bases and J by 4 bases, with 9 bases of the junction left unmatched. The V gene's germline CDR1 is SNHLY and CDR2 FYNNEI. CDR3 nucleotide sequence: TGTGCCTCCCAGCGGGAGTCGTCCACCGGGGAGCTGTTTTTT. Its protein is CASQRESSTGELFF.

This clone was recorded only once. V is TRBV19 and J is TRBJ1-2, with TRBD1 matching over 7 bases. The V gene end was trimmed by 4 bases and the J gene end by 0 bases; junction bases not matched to a gene: 5. Germline V gene lookup returns CDR1 LNHDA and CDR2 SQIVND (reference sequence). CDR3 length: 15 residues. This CDR3 reads CASSNPGQANYGYTF. In nucleotides, the CDR3 is TGTGCCAGTAGTAACCCCGGACAGGCTAACTATGGCTACACCTTC.

This clone was detected once. The genes are TRBV7-2 and TRBJ2-7; D might be TRBD1 (6 bases). The CDR3 has 14 residues. V lost 2 bases to trimming and J lost 3 bases, with 11 bases between them. The germline gives CDR1 SGHTA, CDR2 FQGNSA. Here the CDR3 DNA reads TGTGCCAGCAGCTTACGGGACAAAAGCTACGAGCAGTACTTC. Translating gives CASSLRDKSYEQYF.

J is TRBJ1-3 and V is TRBV6-1, with D uncertain. The CDR3 is 15 amino acids. Between the trimmed V and J ends, which lost 6 bases and 5 bases, there was a span of 17 bases. Germline V gene sequence: CDR1 MNHNS, CDR2 SASEGT. This chain's CDR3 is CASSPGGSLRNTIYF. The DNA for the CDR3 is TGTGCCAGCAGCCCAGGTGGCTCCTTGAGAAACACCATATATTTT.

This clone has just one count. This chain uses TRBV19 with TRBJ2-2; D gene uncertain. The germline gives CDR1 LNHDA, CDR2 SQIVND (reference sequence). The CDR3 consists of 12 residues. The V end was cut by 3 bases, the J end by 7 bases, with 6 bases between. In DNA form, the CDR3 reads TGTGCCAGTAGTATTTATCTCGGGGAGCTGTTTTTT. It translates to CASSIYLGELFF.

The rearrangement uses TRBV30 and TRBJ2-1; TRBD2 agrees at 12 bases. CDR3 size: 17 residues. Germline V gene data show CDR1 as GTSNPN and CDR2 as SVGIG (reference sequence). With V trimmed by 8 bases and J by 4 bases, 15 bases remained unmatched. DNA of the CDR3: TGTGCCCTGGTTCGACTGGAGGGACTAGCGGGTTACAATGAGCAGTTCTTC. As protein: CALVRLEGLAGYNEQFF.

This chain joins TRBV7-9 and TRBJ2-1, with 7 bases identical to TRBD2. Germline V gene data show CDR1 as SEHNR and CDR2 as FQNEAQ (reference sequence). J lost 8 bases, V lost 4 bases, and 8 bases had no gene match. The CDR3 contains 14 residues. CDR3 coding DNA: TGTGCCAGCAGCTCGCCTTGGGGGGGACATGAGCAGTTCTTC. Translating it yields CASSSPWGGHEQFF.

V is TRBV15 and J is TRBJ1-4, with 8 bases aligning to TRBD1. Per germline, CDR1 LNHNV and CDR2 YYDKDF (reference sequence). The CDR3 spans 14 residues. V lost 4 bases to trimming and J lost 3 bases; unmatched junction nucleotides: 1. The CDR3 DNA reads as TGTGCCACCAGCAAGACAGGGGCTAATGAAAAACTGTTTTTT. Its translation is CATSKTGANEKLFF.